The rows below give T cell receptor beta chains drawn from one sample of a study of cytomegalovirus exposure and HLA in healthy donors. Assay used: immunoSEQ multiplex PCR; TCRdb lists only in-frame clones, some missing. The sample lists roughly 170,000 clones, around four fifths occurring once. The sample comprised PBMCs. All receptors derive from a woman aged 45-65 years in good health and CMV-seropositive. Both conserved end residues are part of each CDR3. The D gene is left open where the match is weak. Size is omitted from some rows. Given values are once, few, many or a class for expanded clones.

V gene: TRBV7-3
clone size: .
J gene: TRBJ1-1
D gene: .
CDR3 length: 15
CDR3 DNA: TGTGCCAGCAGCTTACAACAGGGAGGGGGAACTGAAGCTTTCTTT
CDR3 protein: CASSLQQGGGTEAFF

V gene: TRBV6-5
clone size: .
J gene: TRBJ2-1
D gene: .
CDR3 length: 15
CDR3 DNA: TGTGCCGGGGTGGTTTCGGGGACTCGTAAGGATGAGCAGTTCTTC
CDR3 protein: CAGVVSGTRKDEQFF

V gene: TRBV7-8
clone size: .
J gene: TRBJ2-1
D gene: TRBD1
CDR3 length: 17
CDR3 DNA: TGTGCCAGCAGCCAAAGGACAGGGGTGGCCTCCTACAATGAGCAGTTCTTC
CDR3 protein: CASSQRTGVASYNEQFF

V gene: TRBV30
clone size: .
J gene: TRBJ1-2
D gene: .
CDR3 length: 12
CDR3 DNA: TGTGCCTGGAGTCGGGGGTGGTATGGCTACACCTTC
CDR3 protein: CAWSRGWYGYTF

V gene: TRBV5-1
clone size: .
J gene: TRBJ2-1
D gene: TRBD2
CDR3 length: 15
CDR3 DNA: TGCGCCAGCACCTGGTCGGGGGGATATTACAATGAGCAGTTCTTC
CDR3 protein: CASTWSGGYYNEQFF

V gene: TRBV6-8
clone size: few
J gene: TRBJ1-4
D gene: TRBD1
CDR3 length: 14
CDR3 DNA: TGTGCCAGCAGTTATGACAGGGGAGGTGAAAAACTGTTTTTT
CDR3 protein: CASSYDRGGEKLFF

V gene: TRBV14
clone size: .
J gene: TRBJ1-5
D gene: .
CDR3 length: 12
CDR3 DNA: TGTGCCAGCAGTCGGCCGGCGGGGGCCCAGCATTTT
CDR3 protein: CASSRPAGAQHF

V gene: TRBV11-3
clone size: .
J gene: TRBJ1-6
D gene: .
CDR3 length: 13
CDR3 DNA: TGTGCCAGCAGCACCGACAGACATTCACCCCTCCACTTT
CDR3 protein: CASSTDRHSPLHF

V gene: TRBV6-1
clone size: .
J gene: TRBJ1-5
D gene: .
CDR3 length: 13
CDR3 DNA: TGTGCCAGCAGTGCGCGGACCAGGGAGCCCCAGCATTTT
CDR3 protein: CASSARTREPQHF

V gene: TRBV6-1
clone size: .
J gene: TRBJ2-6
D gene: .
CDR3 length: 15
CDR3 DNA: TGTGCCACCAAATCTCAGATCTCTGGGGCCAACGTCCTGACTTTC
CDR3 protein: CATKSQISGANVLTF

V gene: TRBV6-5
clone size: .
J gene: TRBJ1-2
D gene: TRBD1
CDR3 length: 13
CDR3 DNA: TGTGCCAGCACCCCGACAGGGAACTATGGCTACACCTTC
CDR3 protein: CASTPTGNYGYTF

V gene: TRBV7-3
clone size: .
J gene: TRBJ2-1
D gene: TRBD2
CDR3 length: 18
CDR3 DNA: TGTGCCAGCAGCTTATTGGGACTAGCGGGGGGGCCCCACAATGAGCAGTTCTTC
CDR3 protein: CASSLLGLAGGPHNEQFF

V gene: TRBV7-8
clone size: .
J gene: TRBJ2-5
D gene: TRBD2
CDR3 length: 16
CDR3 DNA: TGTGCCAGCAGCTTTCGGGTAGCGGGGGGACTAGGGACCCAGTACTTC
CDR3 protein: CASSFRVAGGLGTQYF

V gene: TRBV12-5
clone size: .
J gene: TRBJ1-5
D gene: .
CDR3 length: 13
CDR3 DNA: TGTGCTAGTGGTTTGGCCCATAATCAGCCCCAGCATTTT
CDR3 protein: CASGLAHNQPQHF

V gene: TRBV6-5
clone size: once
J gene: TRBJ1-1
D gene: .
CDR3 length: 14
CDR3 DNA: TGTGCCAGCAGTTACTCCCGCAGGGCCGCTGAAGCTTTCTTT
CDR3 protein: CASSYSRRAAEAFF

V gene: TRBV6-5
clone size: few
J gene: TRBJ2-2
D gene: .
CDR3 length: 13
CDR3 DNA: TGTGCCAGCCGGAGGGAGAACACCGGGGAGCTGTTTTTT
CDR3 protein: CASRRENTGELFF

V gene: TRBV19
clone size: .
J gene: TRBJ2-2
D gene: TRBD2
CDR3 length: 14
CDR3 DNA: TGTGCCAGTAGTGCGCGGGGGATTACCGGGGAGCTGTTTTTT
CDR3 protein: CASSARGITGELFF

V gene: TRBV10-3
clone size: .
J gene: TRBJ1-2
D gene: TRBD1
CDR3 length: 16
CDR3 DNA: TGTGCCATCAGTGAGAGTCCCGGGACAGGGGACTATGGCTACACCTTC
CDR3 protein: CAISESPGTGDYGYTF

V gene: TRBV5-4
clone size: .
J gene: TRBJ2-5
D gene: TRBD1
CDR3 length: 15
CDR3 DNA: TGTGCCAGCAGCCTATCTGGGACAGGACAAGAGACCCAGTACTTC
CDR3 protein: CASSLSGTGQETQYF

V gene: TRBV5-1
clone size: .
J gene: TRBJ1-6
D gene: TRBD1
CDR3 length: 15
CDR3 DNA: TGCGCCAGCAGCTTTTGGCAGGGGGATAATTCACCCCTCCACTTT
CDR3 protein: CASSFWQGDNSPLHF

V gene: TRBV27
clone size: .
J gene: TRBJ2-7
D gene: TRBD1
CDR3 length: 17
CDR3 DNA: TGTGCCAGCAGCTCCCGGGACAGGGGGCTCCACTTCTACGAGCAGTACTTC
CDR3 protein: CASSSRDRGLHFYEQYF

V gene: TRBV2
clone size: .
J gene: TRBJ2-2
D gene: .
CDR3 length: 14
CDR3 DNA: TGTGCCAGCGAGGACGGGAATGACACCGGGGAGCTGTTTTTT
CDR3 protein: CASEDGNDTGELFF

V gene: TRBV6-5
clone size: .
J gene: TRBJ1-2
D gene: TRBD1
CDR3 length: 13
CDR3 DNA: TGTGCCAGCTCAAAGACAGGGAACTATGGCTACACCTTC
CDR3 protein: CASSKTGNYGYTF

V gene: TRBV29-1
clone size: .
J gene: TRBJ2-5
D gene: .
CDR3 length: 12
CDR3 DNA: TGCAGCGCTTCGACGGACAAGGGGACCCAGTACTTC
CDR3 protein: CSASTDKGTQYF

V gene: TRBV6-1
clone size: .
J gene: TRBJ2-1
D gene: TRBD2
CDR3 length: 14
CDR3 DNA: TGTGCCAGCCGTAGCGGGGGGGGATACAATGAGCAGTTCTTC
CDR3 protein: CASRSGGGYNEQFF

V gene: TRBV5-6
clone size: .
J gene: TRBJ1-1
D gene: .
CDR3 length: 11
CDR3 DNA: TGTGCCAGCAGCTACTTCGCTGAAGCTTTCTTT
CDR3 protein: CASSYFAEAFF

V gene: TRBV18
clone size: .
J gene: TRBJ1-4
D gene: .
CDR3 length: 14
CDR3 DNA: TGTGCCAGCTCACCTGGCCAGGCAAATGAAAAACTGTTTTTT
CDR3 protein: CASSPGQANEKLFF

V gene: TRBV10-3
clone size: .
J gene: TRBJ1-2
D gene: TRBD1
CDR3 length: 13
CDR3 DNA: TGTGCCATCAGTGGGGGACAGGGGGTTGGCTACACCTTC
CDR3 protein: CAISGGQGVGYTF

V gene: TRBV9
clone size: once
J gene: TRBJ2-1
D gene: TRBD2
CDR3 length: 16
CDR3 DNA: TGTGCCAGCAGCGCCATGGGGGGGTCCTCCTACAATGAGCAGTTCTTC
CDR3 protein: CASSAMGGSSYNEQFF

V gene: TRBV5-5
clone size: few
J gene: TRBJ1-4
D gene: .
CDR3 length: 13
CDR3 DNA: TGTGCCAGCAGACAGGGAACTAATGAAAAACTGTTTTTT
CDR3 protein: CASRQGTNEKLFF

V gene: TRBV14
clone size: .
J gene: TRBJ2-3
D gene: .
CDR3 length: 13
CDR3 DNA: TGTGCCAGCAGCCAAGATATCGGGTTACGGCAGTATTTT
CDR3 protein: CASSQDIGLRQYF